This T cell receptor (beta chain) was sequenced for a study of CD8+ T cells in alopecia areata. Study results and caveats: TCR sharing was clearer in mice than between patients, perhaps partly owing to patient HLA diversity. Sequencing of scalp tissue also captures the resident alphabeta T cells of normal skin.

Germline CDR1 is LGHNA and CDR2 is YNFKEQ. Losses at the gene ends were 0 bases for V and 2 bases for J; bases not matched to a gene: 9. The CDR3 is made up of 18 amino acids. Note on this clone: The target antigen is unknown.

Once RNA had been extracted, it was reverse transcribed into cDNA to act as the sequencing template. Here immunoSEQ multiplex PCR was the method, and the copy in TCRdb shows in-frame clones only, minus some. The sample carries 170,000 or so clones, around 60% recorded once. Treatment indicated: oral pan-JAK inhibitor, 5-10 mg twice daily. The receptor was isolated from a human donor with alopecia areata. The chain employs TRBV4-2 and TRBJ2-3; 9 bases line up with TRBD2. The material was CD8+ T cells sorted from blood, obtained at week 24, from a patient treated with tofacitinib. The CDR3 spells CASSQDELGGGATDTQYF. In DNA, the CDR3 is TGTGCCAGCAGCCAAGATGAATTGGGCGGGGGGGCCACAGATACGCAGTATTTT.